One T cell receptor (beta chain) is described in this entry. The record originates from a study of CD8+ T cells in alopecia areata. Study information: Patients given treatment had severity scored by the percentage of scalp area affected.

CDR3 length: 16 amino acids. Trimming removed 4 bases at V and 0 bases at J, with 15 bases between. The germline CDR1 and CDR2 sequences are SGHTA and FQGNSA. In each case, RNA was isolated and then reverse transcribed into cDNA as the sequencing template. The protocol was immunoSEQ multiplex PCR, while the TCRdb copy is restricted to in-frame clones and leaves out a portion. The sample has over 85,000 clones, about two thirds seen once. Treatment specified: oral pan-JAK inhibitor, 5-10 mg twice daily. Alopecia areata patients provided lesional scalp punch biopsies and peripheral blood, both collected for the study.

The sequence was collected from a human donor with alopecia areata. Sequencing was performed on CD8+ T cells sorted from blood, taken between weeks 43 and 45, from a patient treated with tofacitinib. The chain joins TRBV7-2 to TRBJ1-2, with TRBD1 as a possible D gene (5 bases). The CDR3 coding sequence is TGTGCCAGCAGCTATGATTCAGGGACTCCTAACTATGGCTACACCTTC. It is translated as CASSYDSGTPNYGYTF.